The rows below give T cell receptor beta chains drawn from one sample of a study of spatial heterogeneity in lung cancer. TCRdb re-analysed the 5' RACE reads in MiXCR, keeping a single row per CDR3 protein. The data hold under 6,000 distinct CDR3 sequences, with 28% observed a single time. Material: PBMCs, obtained at surgery. Source of these receptors: a male donor with early-stage non-small cell lung cancer. Each CDR3 is given with its conserved first and last residue. Fields, in order: V gene, clone size, J gene, D gene, CDR3 protein, CDR3 DNA. The D gene is left open where the match is weak. Not every row has a clone size; where given, it reads once, few, many or a size class.

>TRBV20-1|medium-sized|TRBJ2-3|.
CSAKGVIAGAPDTQYF
TGCAGCGCTAAGGGGGTGATCGCGGGAGCCCCAGATACGCAGTATTTT
>TRBV29-1|few|TRBJ2-3|TRBD2
CSAQPPLTSGSTDTQYF
TGCAGCGCCCAGCCCCCTTTGACTAGCGGAAGCACAGATACGCAGTATTTT
>TRBV29-1|few|TRBJ1-5|.
CSVEIGSGPQHF
TGCAGCGTTGAAATAGGGAGTGGGCCCCAGCATTTT
>TRBV12-3/TRBV12-4|.|TRBJ1-2|.
CASRDRTASYGYTF
TGTGCCAGCAGAGACCGGACAGCTTCTTATGGCTACACCTTC
>TRBV20-1|medium-sized|TRBJ1-5|.
CSARDPQGGQPQHF
TGCAGTGCTAGAGATCCGCAGGGCGGGCAGCCCCAGCATTTT
>TRBV20-1|few|TRBJ2-5|TRBD2
CSARDQTSGGETQYF
TGCAGTGCTAGAGATCAGACTAGCGGGGGAGAGACCCAGTACTTC
>TRBV28|medium-sized|TRBJ2-7|TRBD2
CASSPDRDRVLAGGYEQYF
TGTGCCAGCAGTCCCGACCGGGACAGGGTGCTAGCGGGAGGGTACGAGCAGTACTTC
>TRBV7-2|.|TRBJ2-5|TRBD1
CASIRDRGQETQYF
TGTGCCAGTATCCGGGACAGGGGCCAAGAGACCCAGTACTTC
>TRBV28|.|TRBJ2-6|.
CASSLPQASAGANVLTF
TGTGCCAGCAGTTTACCCCAGGCTAGTGCTGGGGCCAACGTCCTGACTTTC
>TRBV24-1|many|TRBJ2-1|TRBD1
CATSRTGDHNEQFF
TGTGCCACCAGTAGGACAGGGGATCACAATGAGCAGTTCTTC
>TRBV12-3/TRBV12-4|.|TRBJ2-3|.
CASSFRRPTDTQYF
TGTGCCAGCAGTTTCCGCAGGCCCACAGATACGCAGTATTTT
>TRBV2|many|TRBJ2-7|.
CASKASSYEQYF
TGTGCCAGCAAAGCAAGCAGCTACGAGCAGTACTTC
>TRBV6-6|medium-sized|TRBJ2-3|.
CASSLGGLGIGPQYF
TGTGCCAGCAGTTTAGGAGGGTTGGGCATTGGGCCGCAGTATTTT
>TRBV7-6|.|TRBJ2-2|.
CASSPSGGTVNTGELFF
TGTGCCAGCAGCCCCTCGGGGGGGACAGTGAACACCGGGGAGCTGTTTTTT
>TRBV20-1|.|TRBJ1-2|.
CSARDWGLPEGDGYTF
TGCAGTGCTAGAGATTGGGGCCTTCCAGAGGGTGATGGCTACACCTTC
>TRBV20-1|medium-sized|TRBJ2-3|.
CSARVGGWGTDTQYF
TGCAGTGCTAGAGTTGGGGGATGGGGCACAGATACGCAGTATTTT
>TRBV20-1|few|TRBJ2-3|.
CSAQSGPPTDTQYF
TGCAGTGCTCAATCCGGGCCCCCCACAGATACGCAGTATTTT
>TRBV6-1|.|TRBJ2-3|TRBD1
CAGRGWGRGDTQYF
TGTGCGGGCAGGGGGTGGGGGCGCGGAGATACGCAGTATTTT
>TRBV19|once|TRBJ2-5|.
CASSIIGALRRETQYF
TGTGCCAGTAGTATAATCGGGGCTCTCCGGCGGGAGACCCAGTACTTC
>TRBV7-9|many|TRBJ2-7|.
CASTAFYLGGSYEQYF
TGTGCCAGCACCGCTTTCTACCTCGGGGGCTCCTACGAGCAGTACTTC
>TRBV28|few|TRBJ2-5|TRBD2
CASSSRGTDAASGIQETQYF
TGTGCCAGCAGTTCGAGGGGGACAGATGCGGCTAGCGGGATCCAAGAGACCCAGTACTTC
>TRBV6-6|.|TRBJ1-6|TRBD1
CASSDQDRASRDSPLHF
TGTGCCAGCAGTGACCAGGACAGGGCCTCCAGGGATTCACCCCTCCACTTT
>TRBV5-6|medium-sized|TRBJ1-1|.
CASSLRGNEAFF
TGTGCCAGCAGCTTGAGAGGAAATGAAGCTTTCTTT
>TRBV2|.|TRBJ2-5|.
CARSEMDSRETQYF
TGTGCCAGAAGTGAAATGGACTCACGGGAGACCCAGTACTTC
>TRBV20-1|.|TRBJ1-3|TRBD1
CSARGSGQGSGNTIYF
TGCAGTGCTAGAGGGTCGGGACAGGGCTCTGGAAACACCATATATTTT
>TRBV28|.|TRBJ1-2|.
CASSTTRPYGYTF
TGTGCCAGCAGTACGACACGGCCCTATGGCTACACCTTC
>TRBV6-5|.|TRBJ1-6|TRBD1
CASSYLARGHSPLHF
TGTGCCAGCAGTTACTTGGCCAGGGGGCATTCACCCCTCCACTTT
>TRBV29-1|.|TRBJ1-3|.
CSVFQSSGNTIYF
TGCAGCGTTTTTCAAAGCTCTGGAAACACCATATATTTT
>TRBV11-2|few|TRBJ2-3|TRBD2
CASSLSGRASDTQYF
TGTGCCAGCAGCTTGAGCGGGAGGGCCTCAGATACGCAGTATTTT
>TRBV9|many|TRBJ2-7|TRBD1
CASGQGGSEQYF
TGTGCCAGCGGACAGGGGGGAAGCGAGCAGTACTTC
>TRBV29-1|.|TRBJ2-1|TRBD2
CSSTGGEEYNEQFF
TGCAGCTCCACGGGGGGGGAGGAATACAATGAGCAGTTCTTT
>TRBV6-1|.|TRBJ2-1|.
CASTENIYNEQFF
TGTGCCAGCACGGAAAACATCTACAATGAGCAGTTCTTC
>TRBV7-9|.|TRBJ1-1|TRBD1
CASSIRQGMDTEAFF
TGTGCCAGCAGCATAAGACAGGGTATGGACACTGAAGCTTTCTTT
>TRBV6-2/TRBV6-3|medium-sized|TRBJ1-5|.
CASSGPTRGNQPQHF
TGTGCCAGCAGCGGACCGACGAGGGGCAATCAGCCCCAGCATTTT
>TRBV28|few|TRBJ2-7|.
CASSPGQTYEQYF
TGTGCCAGCAGTCCAGGACAGACCTACGAGCAGTACTTC